The 19 T cell receptor beta chains presented below share a single source sample, sequenced in a study of shared clonotypes between healthy human individuals. Sequencing used immunoSEQ multiplex PCR; TCRdb keeps in-frame clones, though not all of them. This table has about 530,000 clones, around 79% appearing once. The sequenced sample consisted of PBMCs. These receptors were collected from a woman in her thirties or forties in good health. Some clones in this sample may be carry-over from other donors' samples.

The chain carries TRBV28 and TRBJ2-3; perhaps D is TRBD1 or TRBD2 (6 bases each). The V and J ends lost 6 bases and 5 bases respectively, with 15 bases between them. The CDR3 is 14 amino acids. CDR1 is MDHEN and CDR2 is SYDVKM in the germline V gene. CDR3 sequence reads: CASRDRGRLDTQYF. For the CDR3, the DNA is TGTGCCAGCAGGGATAGGGGGAGGTTAGATACGCAGTATTTT.

The chain is built from TRBV7-9 and TRBJ1-1; no clear D gene. This CDR3 has 13 amino acids. Trimming took off 3 bases at V and 1 base at J, with 6 bases between the two ends. From germline, CDR1 is SEHNR and CDR2 FQNEAQ (reference sequence). The CDR3 nucleotides read TGTGCCAGCAGCTTTCTGGAGAACACTGAAGCTTTCTTT. This codes for CASSFLENTEAFF. Full variable domain (rest looked up from reference TRBV7-9 and TRBJ1-1): DTGVSQNPRHKITKRGQNVTFRCDPISEHNRLYWYRQTLGQGPEFLTYFQNEAQLEKSRLLSDRFSAERPKGSFSTLEIQRTEQGDSAMYLCASSFLENTEAFFGQGTRLTVV.

The V gene is TRBV13, the J gene TRBJ1-3; D is ambiguous. The CDR3 is 15 residues long. Germline-derived CDR1 and CDR2 are PRHDT and FYEKMQ (reference sequence). The V end was cut by 6 bases, the J end by 2 bases, with 14 bases between. In DNA form, the CDR3 reads TGTGCCAGCAGACTAGTTGGGTCGGCTGGAAACACCATATATTTT. It specifies CASRLVGSAGNTIYF.

This chain joins TRBV19 and TRBJ1-2; possible D gene TRBD1, 5 bases. CDR1 and CDR2 (germline): LNHDA, SQIVND (reference sequence). The germline V and J ends were trimmed by 7 bases and 1 base, with 16 bases remaining between them. The CDR3 is made up of 15 amino acids. Here the CDR3 DNA reads TGTGCCAGTACCCCGGGACCGCCATTTAACTATGGCTACACCTTC. It specifies CASTPGPPFNYGYTF.

This chain joins TRBV10-2 and TRBJ2-7; TRBD1 matches 7 bases. V dropped 4 bases and J dropped 1; count of bases not matched to a gene: 1. The CDR3 is 13 residues long. In germline, CDR1 is WSHSY, CDR2 SAAADI. CDR3 residues: CASSVDRSYEQYF. The DNA for the CDR3 is TGCGCCAGCAGTGTGGACAGGTCCTACGAGCAGTACTTC.

The chain is built from TRBV4-3 and TRBJ2-7; D call uncertain. In germline, CDR1 is LGHNA, CDR2 YSLEER. The V end lost 4 bases, the J end lost 4 bases, and 14 bases lay between the germline ends. The CDR3 runs to 14 residues. DNA for the CDR3: TGCGCCAGCAGCCCCCCGGTCCAAGCTTACGAGCAGTACTTC. Translated: CASSPPVQAYEQYF.

The rearrangement links TRBV7-9 to TRBJ2-7; a possible D gene is TRBD1 (6 bases). Germline values: CDR1 SEHNR, CDR2 FQNEAQ (reference sequence). The CDR3 consists of 15 residues. With 1 base removed from V and 5 bases from J, the gap between germline ends came to 15 bases. CDR3: CASSLGGPRGHEQYF. The CDR3 coding sequence is TGTGCCAGCAGCTTAGGAGGGCCCAGGGGCCACGAGCAGTACTTC.

This chain connects TRBV28 to TRBJ2-7; tentatively, D is TRBD2 (5 bases). The V gene lost 6 bases and the J gene lost 0 bases, with 30 bases spanning the gap. Looked up from germline, CDR1 is MDHEN and CDR2 is SYDVKM. The CDR3 sequence is 20 residues long. In DNA form, the CDR3 reads TGTGCCAGCAGCCCGGACTGGTTACCTCGTCCCGGAACCTACTCCTACGAGCAGTACTTC. It codes for CASSPDWLPRPGTYSYEQYF.

Only a few counts were recorded for this clone. This chain joins TRBV10-3 and TRBJ1-2; no definite D call. The V end lost 0 bases, the J end lost 8 bases, and 4 bases lay between the germline ends. This CDR3 region has 11 residues. Per germline, CDR1 ENHRY and CDR2 SYGVKD. As DNA, the CDR3 is TGTGCCATCAGTGAGTCTGACGGCTACACCTTC. It translates to CAISESDGYTF.

The sample holds a few counts of this clone. V and J are TRBV30 and TRBJ1-2, with 7 bases lining up with TRBD1. The V gene's germline CDR1 is GTSNPN and CDR2 SVGIG (reference sequence). After removal of 3 bases from V and 2 bases from J, the junction contained 12 bases not matched to a gene. The CDR3 contains 16 residues. CDR3 coding DNA: TGTGCCTGGAGAACCCGACAGGGTGGGTTCAACTATGGCTACACCTTC. Translation: CAWRTRQGGFNYGYTF.

This clone was detected only a few times. This chain uses TRBV30 with TRBJ2-3; tentatively, D is TRBD1 or TRBD2 (6 bases each). The CDR3 length is 15 residues. CDR1 is GTSNPN, CDR2 SVGIG, per germline (reference sequence). V lost 3 bases and J lost 2, with 15 bases in between. For the CDR3, the DNA is TGTGCCTGGAGCACGGGGGCTAGAGACACAGATACGCAGTATTTT. Residues: CAWSTGARDTDTQYF. The full variable domain, rest sourced from reference TRBV30 and TRBJ2-3, is SQTIHQWPATLVQPVGSPLSLECTVEGTSNPNLYWYRQAAGRGLQLLFYSVGIGQISSEVPQNLSASRPQDRQFILSSKKLLLSDSGFYLCAWSTGARDTDTQYFGPGTRLTVL.

The V and J genes are TRBV6-5 and TRBJ2-7; TRBD2 matches 9 bases. Losses at the gene ends were 2 bases for V and 0 bases for J; bases not matched to a gene: 5. This CDR3 is 16 amino acids long. Per germline, CDR1 MNHEY and CDR2 SVGAGI. The CDR3 DNA reads TGTGCCAGCAGTTACAGGCGACTAGCGGCCTCCTACGAGCAGTACTTC. It encodes CASSYRRLAASYEQYF.

The chain carries TRBV27 and TRBJ2-2; unclear D gene. The CDR3 is made up of 13 amino acids. V lost 8 bases, J lost 4 bases, and 11 bases lay in between. Germline-derived CDR1 and CDR2 are MNHEY and SMNVEV (reference sequence). Here the CDR3 reads CASGRGLTGELFF. For the CDR3, the DNA is TGTGCCAGCGGGCGAGGCCTCACCGGGGAGCTGTTTTTT.

This clone was observed once. A single base separates this from a much larger clone, so it may be a read error. In the same sample, other DNA sequences code for this CDR3. This rearrangement joins TRBV5-1 to TRBJ2-5; the D gene is possibly TRBD1 (5 bases). CDR1 and CDR2 (germline): SGHRS, YFSETQ. CDR3 size: 14 residues. Trimming removed 0 bases from V and 0 bases from J, with 6 bases in between. Written as DNA, the CDR3 is TGCGCCAGCAGCTTGGGACAGAACCAAGAGACCCAGTACTTC. This translates into CASSLGQNQETQYF.

This clone came up once. The rearrangement joins TRBV27 to TRBJ2-5; maybe TRBD1 (5 bases). CDR1 MNHEY and CDR2 SMNVEV come from the germline V gene (reference sequence). Between the trimmed V and J ends, which lost 3 bases and 1 base, there was a span of 15 bases. CDR3 length: 16 amino acids. For the CDR3, the DNA is TGTGCCAGCAGTTTGGGGCTAGGGTTTGGCCAAGAGACCCAGTACTTC. The encoded protein is CASSLGLGFGQETQYF.

The chain combines TRBV19 with TRBJ1-4; TRBD1 might be the D (5 bases). V gave up 3 bases and J gave up 8 bases, with 13 bases separating them. The CDR3 contains 14 residues. Germline loops: CDR1 LNHDA, CDR2 SQIVND (reference sequence). CDR3 sequence reads: CASSIAGFQEKLFF. CDR3 DNA sequence: TGTGCCAGTAGTATCGCAGGGTTTCAAGAAAAACTGTTTTTT. The full variable domain, rest sourced from reference TRBV19 and TRBJ1-4, is DGGITQSPKYLFRKEGQNVTLSCEQNLNHDAMYWYRQDPGQGLRLIYYSQIVNDFQKGDIAEGYSVSREKKESFPLTVTSAQKNPTAFYLCASSIAGFQEKLFFGSGTQLSVL.

The V and J genes are TRBV28 and TRBJ2-3; D is uncertain. The germline V and J ends were trimmed by 5 bases and 8 bases, with 14 bases remaining between them. This CDR3 spans 13 amino acids. From germline, CDR1 is MDHEN and CDR2 SYDVKM. The CDR3 region has the DNA TGTGCCAGCAGTCTCGGAGCCCGCGGTACGCAGTATTTT. Amino acids: CASSLGARGTQYF.

The CDR3 DNA follows: TGTGCCTGGAGTCTCCTTGGGAGGGGAAGTGAAAAACTGTTTTTT. Translation gives CAWSLLGRGSEKLFF. The chain recombines TRBV30 with TRBJ1-4; TRBD1 is a possible D gene (5 bases). CDR3 size: 15 residues. V was pared by 2 bases and J by 7 bases, with 17 bases between. The germline gives CDR1 GTSNPN, CDR2 SVGIG (reference sequence).

CDR3 bases: TGTGCCAGCACGAACAGGGAGAACACTGAAGCTTTCTTT. This translates into CASTNRENTEAFF. J is TRBJ1-1 and V is TRBV7-9; TRBD1 is a possible D gene (6 bases). The CDR3 runs to 13 residues. Germline values: CDR1 SEHNR, CDR2 FQNEAQ (reference sequence). V was cut by 7 bases and J by 1 base, with 10 bases left in between. The whole variable domain, remainder taken from reference TRBV7-9 and TRBJ1-1, is DTGVSQNPRHKITKRGQNVTFRCDPISEHNRLYWYRQTLGQGPEFLTYFQNEAQLEKSRLLSDRFSAERPKGSFSTLEIQRTEQGDSAMYLCASTNRENTEAFFGQGTRLTVV.